Presented here are 25 T cell receptor beta chains from one specimen sequenced in a study of blood T cells in healthy people across ages (dated by TCRdb to 2014 to 2015). Libraries were prepared through 5' RACE. This sample was sequenced with an Illumina HiSeq 2500. A second PCR of roughly 7 to 11 cycles was performed with a sample-barcoded 5' primer and a J-beta primer mix. The public reads were reprocessed in TCRdb via fastp at Q25 and MiXCR, keeping in-frame beta chains. Records with the same CDR3 protein are collapsed into one entry carrying the most frequent genes and DNA. The sample table holds 1,300,000 or so distinct CDR3 sequences, of which 55% to 75% were seen once. Of the sample, 5.5% to 8% is held by the ten largest clones. Sequences were obtained from blood. The origin of the receptors is a man younger than 35 in good health.

This clonotype has a handful of counts. The chain carries TRBV20-1 and TRBJ1-1; 10 bases align to TRBD1. The V segment lost 6 bases and the J segment 2 bases; nucleotides outside the gene matches: 6. The CDR3 is 14 amino acids. Per the germline V gene, CDR1 is DFQATT and CDR2 is SNEGSKA (reference sequence). The CDR3 DNA sequence: TGCAGTGCCGCGGGACAGGGGAAAAACACTGAAGCTTTCTTT. Protein sequence: CSAAGQGKNTEAFF.

The chain employs TRBV24-1 and TRBJ2-1; no clear D. Trimming stripped 4 bases from V and 8 bases from J, with 17 bases between. The CDR3 is made up of 15 amino acids. Germline CDR1 is KGHDR and CDR2 is SFDVKD. The CDR3 DNA is TGTGCCACCAGTGACCTCCTTAAAGCCCCAGATGAGCAGTTCTTC. Translation gives CATSDLLKAPDEQFF.

This clonotype was seen just once. The chain recombines TRBV20-1 with TRBJ2-7, with TRBD1 identical over 8 bases. This CDR3 region has 14 residues. Losses at the gene ends were 5 bases for V and 3 bases for J; bases not matched to a gene: 9. CDR1 is DFQATT, CDR2 SNEGSKA, per germline (reference sequence). CDR3 sequence reads: CSAVGTGLNYEQYF. CDR3 bases: TGCAGTGCTGTAGGGACAGGCCTGAACTACGAGCAGTACTTC.

The chain uses TRBV6-2 or TRBV6-3 and TRBJ2-5, with unresolved D. The ends were cut back, 7 bases at V and 4 bases at J, with 16 bases in the middle. The CDR3 covers 14 residues. From germline, CDR1 is MNHEY and CDR2 SVGEGT. The CDR3 region is CASKKNQNTETQYF. In DNA, the CDR3 is TGTGCCAGCAAGAAGAACCAGAACACAGAGACCCAGTACTTC.

This chain connects TRBV4-1 to TRBJ1-2; D ambiguous. CDR1 and CDR2 (germline): MGHRA, YSYEKL. V lost 0 bases to trimming and J lost 2 bases, with 7 bases between them. The CDR3 has 14 amino acids. The CDR3 is CASSQDQGNYGYTF. The CDR3 DNA reads TGCGCCAGCAGCCAAGATCAAGGGAACTATGGCTACACCTTC.

This clonotype has only a few counts. The chain has TRBV28 and TRBJ1-2; no definite D call. The CDR3 loop spans 11 amino acids. The germline V gene encodes CDR1 MDHEN and CDR2 SYDVKM. V was pared by 7 bases and J by 8 bases, with 11 bases between. The CDR3 region is CASTIRGGYTF. Here the CDR3 DNA reads TGTGCCAGCACCATTCGAGGGGGCTACACCTTC.

The table lists this clonotype with a count of one. The chain has TRBV6-6 and TRBJ1-2; unclear D gene. Trimming stripped 5 bases from V and 3 bases from J, with 10 bases between. From germline, CDR1 is MNHNY and CDR2 SVGAGI (reference sequence). This CDR3 is built from 13 residues. The CDR3 nucleotides are TGTGCCAGCAGTGACGGGGTGGACTATGGCTACACCTTC. This sequence encodes CASSDGVDYGYTF.

Note on this clonotype: With a much larger clone just one base away, this may be a read error. This rearrangement joins TRBV12-3 or TRBV12-4 to TRBJ2-7, with D possibly matching TRBD1 (5 bases). This CDR3 has 12 residues. The CDR3 DNA is TGTACCAGCAGTTTCAGGGTTTACGAGCAGTACTTC. It translates to CTSSFRVYEQYF.

This chain links TRBV20-1 with TRBJ2-1, with D perhaps matching TRBD2 (5 bases). Trimming pared 5 bases from V and 8 bases from J, leaving 16 bases between. Per the germline V gene, CDR1 is DFQATT and CDR2 is SNEGSKA (reference sequence). The CDR3 extends over 13 amino acids. CDR3 DNA sequence: TGCAGTGCTTTCCTTAAGCGGTTTGATGAGCAGTTCTTC. This gives the protein CSAFLKRFDEQFF.

The rearrangement uses TRBV27 and TRBJ1-2, with TRBD1 as a possible D gene (6 bases). The CDR3 has 14 residues. CDR1 and CDR2 (germline): MNHEY, SMNVEV (reference sequence). V lost 6 bases to trimming and J lost 1 base, with 12 bases between them. The CDR3 nucleotides read TGTGCCAGCAGACAAACAGGGAATAACTATGGCTACACCTTC. This encodes CASRQTGNNYGYTF.

The chain combines TRBV7-9 with TRBJ2-3, with D perhaps matching TRBD1 or TRBD2 (6 bases each). The CDR3 covers 13 residues. The V end was cut by 4 bases, the J end by 12 bases, with 17 bases between. Germline values: CDR1 SEHNR, CDR2 FQNEAQ (reference sequence). The CDR3, as DNA: TGTGCCAGCAGCTCAATCGGGGGCCGTCGTCAGTATTTT. Protein: CASSSIGGRRQYF.

This clonotype was found a few times. The rearrangement links TRBV4-2 to TRBJ2-5; D call uncertain. The CDR3 runs 14 residues. Trimming cost V 3 bases and J 1 base, with 9 bases left between them. Looked up from germline, CDR1 is LGHNA and CDR2 is YNFKEQ. CDR3 amino acids: CASSQSNLQETQYF. CDR3 bases: TGTGCCAGCAGCCAGTCTAACCTCCAAGAGACCCAGTACTTC.

This clonotype was seen a single time. The genes are TRBV15 and TRBJ2-5; 7 positions match TRBD1. CDR1 LNHNV and CDR2 YYDKDF come from the germline V gene (reference sequence). V lost 0 bases to trimming and J lost 5 bases; unmatched junction nucleotides: 6. The CDR3 is 15 residues long. In DNA form, the CDR3 reads TGTGCCACCAGCAGAGAGGGGACAGCTCTGGAGACCCAGTACTTC. Protein product: CATSREGTALETQYF.

The rearrangement links TRBV2 to TRBJ1-1; the D gene is possibly TRBD1 (6 bases). The length of the CDR3 is 14 residues. Trimming removed 5 bases at V and 5 bases at J, with 15 bases between. The germline V gene encodes CDR1 SNHLY and CDR2 FYNNEI. DNA for the CDR3: TGTGCCAGCAGTCCCGACAGGTTGGGGACTGAAGCTTTCTTT. Translated: CASSPDRLGTEAFF.

J is TRBJ2-5 and V is TRBV9; 8 nucleotides agree with TRBD2. J gave up 5 bases and V 0 bases, and 9 bases lay outside the gene matches. Germline-derived CDR1 and CDR2 are SGDLS and YYNGEE. The CDR3 sequence is 16 residues long. Here the CDR3 reads CASSVARGGPRETQYF. The CDR3 coding sequence is TGTGCCAGCAGCGTAGCTCGGGGGGGTCCTAGGGAGACCCAGTACTTC.

The chain links TRBV12-3 or TRBV12-4 to TRBJ2-1, with D hard to call. The CDR3 consists of 18 residues. Trimming shortened V by 0 bases and J by 0 bases, and 15 bases separated the two germline ends. This chain's CDR3 is CASSLAPAFASSYNEQFF. For the CDR3, the DNA is TGTGCCAGCAGTTTAGCCCCGGCGTTTGCGTCCTCCTACAATGAGCAGTTCTTC.

The count of this clonotype is one. Compared with germline, one end of the junction differs, possibly owing to a read error. The genes are TRBV7-9 and TRBJ2-3; D may correspond to TRBD1 or TRBD2 (7 bases each). The CDR3 sequence is 15 residues long. Germline CDR1 is SEHNR and CDR2 is FQNEAQ (reference sequence). CDR3 region: CASSLLGGGTDAQYF. The CDR3 region has the DNA TGTGCCAGCAGCTTATTGGGAGGGGGCACAGATGCGCAGTATTTT.

This clonotype was seen a few times. The CDR3 sequence is CASSQAGPPYEQYF. Here the CDR3 DNA reads TGCGCCAGCAGCCAAGCGGGACCCCCCTACGAGCAGTACTTC. V gene TRBV4-1 combines with J gene TRBJ2-7; D possibly matches TRBD1 or TRBD2 (5 bases each). Trimming cost V 1 base and J 2 bases, with 9 bases left between them. The germline gives CDR1 MGHRA, CDR2 YSYEKL. There are 14 residues in the CDR3.

The CDR3 loop reads CATSRDQGRDQETQYF. For the CDR3, the DNA is TGTGCCACCAGCAGAGACCAGGGGAGAGATCAAGAGACCCAGTACTTC. This chain uses TRBV15 with TRBJ2-5; tentative D call: TRBD1 (6 bases). CDR3 length: 16 amino acids. CDR1 LNHNV and CDR2 YYDKDF come from the germline V gene (reference sequence). V lost 0 bases to trimming and J lost 2 bases, with 13 bases between them. Together with reference TRBV15 and TRBJ2-5, the CDR3 gives the full variable domain: DAMVIQNPRYQVTQFGKPVTLSCSQTLNHNVMYWYQQKSSQAPKLLFHYYDKDFNNEADTPDNFQSRRPNTSFCFLDIRSPGLGDTAMYLCATSRDQGRDQETQYFGPGTRLLVL.

This chain connects TRBV11-2 to TRBJ2-5; no clear D gene. In germline, CDR1 is SGHAT, CDR2 FQNNGV. This CDR3 is built from 12 residues. With 1 base removed from V and 11 bases from J, the gap between germline ends came to 11 bases. In DNA form, the CDR3 reads TGTGCCAGCAGCTTAGCCCCTAATGAGCAGTACTTC. Translating it yields CASSLAPNEQYF.

This chain uses TRBV9 with TRBJ2-4, with 7 bases aligning to TRBD2. The J call may be faulty, since TRBJ2-7 better matches the DNA end. The CDR3 is 16 amino acids. Looked up from germline, CDR1 is SGDLS and CDR2 is YYNGEE. CDR3 region: CASSVGGLTLYYEQYF. The CDR3 DNA follows: TGTGCCAGCAGCGTAGGGGGACTAACCCTCTACTACGAGCAGTACTTC.

This clonotype was seen a few times. This chain joins TRBV6-1 and TRBJ1-2; D is ambiguous. Trimming removed 8 bases from V and 2 bases from J, with 9 bases in between. Germline V gene data show CDR1 as MNHNS and CDR2 as SASEGT. The CDR3 length is 12 residues. CDR3 nucleotide sequence: TGTGCCAGCGACAACCCGAACTATGGCTACACCTTC. Residues: CASDNPNYGYTF.

This clonotype was seen a few times. This chain links TRBV4-1 with TRBJ2-1; no definite D call. Germline V CDR1 and CDR2: MGHRA, YSYEKL. Trimming removed 1 base from V and 4 bases from J, with 8 bases in between. The CDR3 loop spans 14 amino acids. DNA for the CDR3: TGCGCCAGCAGCCAAGTAGTTCGATACAATGAGCAGTTCTTC. Translation gives CASSQVVRYNEQFF.

The J gene is TRBJ1-2, the V gene TRBV6-5, with no clear D. The ends were cut back, 2 bases at V and 2 bases at J, with 6 bases in the middle. The CDR3 has 13 amino acids. Germline lookup yields CDR1 MNHEY and CDR2 SVGAGI. Written as DNA, the CDR3 is TGTGCCAGCAGTTACCGGCAGAACTATGGCTACACCTTC. It translates to CASSYRQNYGYTF.

This clonotype has ten or more counts. The V gene is TRBV5-1, the J gene TRBJ1-2; 8 bases agree with TRBD1. Germline CDR1 and CDR2: SGHRS and YFSETQ. With V trimmed by 4 bases and J by 7 bases, 12 bases remained unmatched. This CDR3 comprises 15 residues. CDR3 DNA: TGCGCCAGCAGCACGAACCGACAGGGGTTGGGTGGCTACACCTTC. Protein sequence: CASSTNRQGLGGYTF.